This TCR beta chain was identified during a study of TIL therapy for anti-PD-1-resistant metastatic lung cancer (dated by TCRdb to about 2021). Regarding the complete study: Tumors were harvested before any PD-1/PD-L1 blockade; patients then received nivolumab, and those progressing received lymphodepletion, expanded TIL infusion and IL-2. Enrolled patients had a median age of 54 years (range about 38-80) and a median tumor PD-L1 proportion score of over 5.5%. The cohort was predominantly lung adenocarcinoma, with several EGFR-mutant and two ALK-rearranged tumors, and half of patients were current or former smokers. Across the cohort, whole-exome sequencing showed a median non-synonymous tumor mutation burden of roughly 1.5 mutations per megabase. T cell receptor beta sequencing of tumor and peripheral blood was used to follow clonotypes across the tumor, the expanded TIL product and serial blood samples. Overall study outcomes, separate from this receptor: Clonotypes from the infused TIL partially replaced the baseline peripheral repertoire and then declined over months, and persistence showed no apparent association with response. The study protocol defined all tumor marker inferences as exploratory. Generalizability was limited because the cohort was highly selected, with more treatment-naive, never-smoker and oncogene-addicted patients included than is typical.

The immunoSEQ v3 hsTCRB kit was used to amplify TCR beta CDR3 regions from genomic DNA through bias-controlled multiplex PCR. TCR libraries were sequenced on an Illumina NextSeq 500 to 2 million to 2.5 million read pairs for survey level or about 5-6 million for deep level. In the paper's pipeline: V, D and J genes were assigned, non-productive sequences were removed, and clonality was reported by immunoSEQ Analyzer software. Repertoires were compared by productive Simpson clonality and by the Morisita overlap index of productive TRB rearrangements between infused TIL and blood. The absolute count of a clonotype in blood was estimated by multiplying the lymphocyte count by the CD3+ fraction and by the productive frequency of the clone. Held by TCRdb, this immuneACCESS table contains in-frame sequences only and omits some clones. Under half of the omission traces to an unresolved V gene where checked; the cause of the rest is unknown. Clonal size and the V and J genes are those of that table, whereas D and trimming came from the DNA. Here the sample has roughly 46,000 clones; 80% to 90% occur a single time. The biggest ten clones account for 4.5% to 6% of the sample.

The time point label here, explained by the study, means: pre-treatment sample, taken before nivolumab and TIL therapy. A phase I trial run at two centers enrolled adults with stage 4 NSCLC between 2017 and 2020. Samples came from a single-arm, open-label phase I trial of tumor-infiltrating lymphocyte therapy with nivolumab in advanced non-small cell lung cancer. Blood mononuclear cells were isolated from EDTA tubes by Ficoll gradient and were snap-frozen as pellets, and DNA was extracted with a Qiagen mini-prep kit. Trimming leaves V shorter by 0 bases and J shorter by 3 bases, with the junction holding 7 bases beyond the gene matches. CDR1 and CDR2 are drawn from the germline V gene: SGDLS, YYNGEE. Counted from cysteine to phenylalanine, this CDR3 has 17 amino acids. This entry keeps only the CDR3 DNA: 51 bases, framed from base 1. On this clone itself: Its binding antigen is unknown. Base qualities are not at hand, and no much larger clone is one base apart.

The sequenced sample was blood, obtained at baseline. The clonotype originates from a person aged 25 to 85 with non-small cell lung cancer. This sequence uses TRBV9 and TRBJ2-1; TRBD2 aligns with 9 central bases. CDR3 protein: CASSVDEEREVYNEQFF. The DNA reads as follows: TGTGCCAGCAGCGTAGATGAGGAGCGGGAGGTCTACAATGAGCAGTTCTTC.